Each of the 8 T cell receptor beta chains below was sequenced from the same sample in a study of CD8+ T cells in alopecia areata. Regarding treatment: oral pan-JAK inhibitor, 5-10 mg twice daily. Extraction and reverse transcription of RNA yielded cDNA as the sequencing template. TCRdb's table, derived via immunoSEQ multiplex PCR, lists solely in-frame clones and lacks some. Among 100,000 to 140,000 clones listed, over 80% were seen once. The specimen comprised CD8+ T cells sorted from blood, sampled at week 24, from a patient treated with tofacitinib. These receptors were collected from a human donor with alopecia areata.

This clone was observed a single time. The V call is TRBV7-6, the J call TRBJ1-1, with D unresolved. The CDR3 sequence is 14 residues long. From germline, CDR1 is SGHVS and CDR2 FNYEAQ. V lost 5 bases and J 5 bases, leaving 15 bases between the germline ends. The CDR3 spells CASSPGRIGTEAFF. Here the CDR3 DNA reads TGTGCCAGCAGCCCTGGCAGGATAGGGACTGAAGCTTTCTTT.

The chain combines TRBV10-3 with TRBJ1-2, with TRBD1 identical over 8 bases. CDR3 size: 15 residues. Germline CDR1 ENHRY, CDR2 SYGVKD. Trimming removed 0 bases from V and 4 bases from J; junction bases left unmatched: 4. The CDR3 protein is CAISESVGQGYGYTF. The CDR3 nucleotides read TGTGCCATCAGTGAGTCGGTCGGACAGGGCTATGGCTACACCTTC.

The gene calls are TRBV6-6 and TRBJ2-1; D is possibly TRBD2 (5 bases). The CDR3 loop spans 14 amino acids. In germline, CDR1 is MNHNY, CDR2 SVGAGI (reference sequence). The V end lost 2 bases, the J end lost 7 bases, and 12 bases lay between the germline ends. CDR3 DNA: TGTGCCAGCAGTTACGCACTGAGGGATAATGAGCAGTTCTTC. Translating it yields CASSYALRDNEQFF.

The rearrangement joins TRBV6-5 to TRBJ2-1; TRBD2 matches at 7 bases. V trimming: 4 bases; J trimming: 6 bases; junction bases outside the gene matches: 3. In germline, CDR1 is MNHEY, CDR2 SVGAGI. CDR3 length: 13 amino acids. CDR3 sequence reads: CASSWGLPNEQFF. CDR3 in DNA: TGTGCCAGCAGTTGGGGACTACCCAATGAGCAGTTCTTC.

V is TRBV6-6 and J is TRBJ1-4, with 7 nucleotides matching TRBD1. Looked up from germline, CDR1 is MNHNY and CDR2 is SVGAGI (reference sequence). After removal of 6 bases from V and 0 bases from J, the junction contained 4 bases not matched to a gene. The CDR3 extends over 15 amino acids. The CDR3, as DNA: TGTGCCAGCAGCACCGGGACAGCAACTAATGAAAAACTGTTTTTT. Translated: CASSTGTATNEKLFF.

This clone was found once. This chain links TRBV15 with TRBJ2-2; TRBD2 might be the D (7 bases). The CDR3 sequence is 15 residues long. Between the trimmed V and J ends, which lost 4 bases and 6 bases, there was a span of 15 bases. Germline lookup yields CDR1 LNHNV and CDR2 YYDKDF (reference sequence). The CDR3: CATSMDREGAGELFF. DNA for the CDR3: TGTGCCACCAGCATGGATAGGGAGGGGGCCGGGGAGCTGTTTTTT.

The rearrangement joins TRBV15 to TRBJ2-5; 11 nucleotides agree with TRBD2. Trimming at V came to 3 bases and at J to 2 bases, leaving 2 bases not matched to a gene. The CDR3 runs to 15 residues. CDR1 LNHNV and CDR2 YYDKDF come from the germline V gene (reference sequence). CDR3 in amino acids: CATSSTSGGQETQYF. The CDR3 DNA follows: TGTGCCACCAGCAGTACTAGCGGGGGTCAAGAGACCCAGTACTTC.

This clone has a handful of counts. The chain is built from TRBV2 and TRBJ2-2; tentatively, D is TRBD1 (6 bases). Trimming took 6 bases from V and 1 from J, leaving 9 bases between them. Looked up from germline, CDR1 is SNHLY and CDR2 is FYNNEI. The CDR3 sequence is 14 residues long. The CDR3, as DNA: TGTGCCAGCAGGGACAGTGAGAACACCGGGGAGCTGTTTTTT. It codes for CASRDSENTGELFF.